These T cell receptor beta chains were read from a single sample in a study of blood T cell repertoires in COVID-19. Sequenced by immunoSEQ multiplex PCR; TCRdb stores in-frame clones only, minus some. Of about 190,000 clones listed, less than 90% are singletons. Material for sequencing was peripheral blood. These receptors came from a man aged 25 to 45 with acute or convalescent COVID-19. CDR3s include the opening cysteine and the closing phenylalanine or tryptophan. The D gene is left open where the match is weak. The listing skips clone size in some rows; elsewhere it reads once, few, many or a size class.

D | J | V | size | CDR3 | DNA
TRBD1 | TRBJ2-7 | TRBV18 | - | CASSPPSTGPLEQYF | TGTGCCAGCTCACCTCCATCGACAGGGCCCCTCGAGCAGTACTTC
- | TRBJ1-2 | TRBV2 | - | CASSYNRDGYTF | TGTGCCAGCAGTTATAACAGGGATGGCTACACCTTC
TRBD1 | TRBJ1-4 | TRBV5-6 | - | CASSRGQGIFNEKLFF | TGTGCCAGCAGCCGAGGACAGGGAATCTTCAATGAAAAACTGTTTTTT
- | TRBJ2-2 | TRBV3-1/TRBV3-2 | once | CASSQDPTGLPGELFF | TGTGCCAGCAGCCAAGATCCCACGGGACTCCCTGGGGAGCTGTTTTTT
- | TRBJ2-7 | TRBV27 | - | CASSLRDTSYEQYF | TGTGCCAGCAGTTTACGGGACACTTCCTACGAGCAGTACTTC
TRBD2 | TRBJ2-2 | TRBV5-1 | - | CASMVAGGPGTGELFF | TGCGCCAGCATGGTAGCGGGGGGTCCGGGCACCGGGGAGCTGTTTTTT
TRBD1 | TRBJ1-1 | TRBV29-1 | - | CSVPGGRDRFFTEAFF | TGCAGCGTCCCAGGGGGGCGGGACAGGTTTTTTACTGAAGCTTTCTTT
- | TRBJ2-5 | TRBV28 | - | CASSFSQAREAQYF | TGTGCCAGCAGTTTTTCCCAGGCAAGGGAGGCCCAGTACTTC
TRBD2 | TRBJ2-1 | TRBV3-1/TRBV3-2 | - | CASSRGGTSGYREQFF | TGTGCCAGCAGCCGGGGCGGGACTAGCGGCTATCGGGAGCAGTTCTTC
TRBD1 | TRBJ1-1 | TRBV19 | - | CASSTGTGKRAFF | TGTGCCAGTAGTACTGGGACAGGGAAGCGCGCTTTCTTT
TRBD1 | TRBJ1-4 | TRBV11-2 | - | CASSFSDRGHEKLFF | TGTGCCAGCAGCTTCTCGGACAGGGGGCACGAAAAACTGTTTTTT
- | TRBJ1-2 | TRBV30 | - | CACKGGSYTF | TGTGCCTGTAAGGGGGGGAGCTACACCTTC
- | TRBJ1-6 | TRBV2 | - | CAIAGSGDSPLHF | TGTGCCATAGCAGGGTCAGGGGATTCACCCCTCCACTTT
TRBD2 | TRBJ2-2 | TRBV11-3 | - | CASSLREGYSGELFF | TGTGCCAGCAGCTTACGGGAGGGATATTCCGGGGAGCTGTTTTTT
- | TRBJ2-7 | TRBV6-5 | - | CASRQTPYEQYF | TGTGCCAGCAGACAGACCCCCTACGAGCAGTACTTC
TRBD1 | TRBJ2-7 | TRBV2 | - | CASTRDSYYEQYF | TGTGCCAGCACCAGGGACAGTTATTACGAGCAGTACTTC
- | TRBJ1-5 | TRBV27 | - | CASSLGAPSSNQPQHF | TGTGCCAGCAGTTTAGGGGCCCCAAGTAGCAATCAGCCCCAGCATTTT
TRBD1 | TRBJ1-2 | TRBV2 | - | CASRERQGAFYGYTF | TGTGCCAGCAGAGAACGACAGGGCGCCTTCTATGGCTACACCTTC
- | TRBJ1-1 | TRBV6-5 | - | CASSYQVGRTNTEAFF | TGTGCCAGCAGTTACCAAGTGGGGCGCACGAACACTGAAGCTTTCTTT
TRBD1 | TRBJ2-7 | TRBV10-2 | - | CASSTGDSYEQYF | TGCGCCAGCAGCACAGGGGATTCCTACGAGCAGTACTTC
TRBD1 | TRBJ1-4 | TRBV27 | - | CASSFDRDGEKLFF | TGTGCCAGCAGTTTCGACAGGGATGGTGAAAAACTGTTTTTT
- | TRBJ2-7 | TRBV6-5 | - | CASSYSQGSYEQYF | TGTGCCAGCAGTTACTCACAGGGCTCCTACGAGCAGTACTTC
- | TRBJ2-4 | TRBV6-5 | - | CASSYGPGKGKNIQYF | TGTGCCAGCAGTTACGGGCCAGGGAAGGGCAAAAACATTCAGTACTTC
- | TRBJ1-5 | TRBV6-6 | - | CASSLSWYSNQPQHF | TGTGCCAGCAGTTTGAGTTGGTATAGCAATCAGCCCCAGCATTTT
- | TRBJ2-7 | TRBV19 | - | CASSIDTGFGEQYF | TGTGCCAGTAGTATAGATACAGGGTTTGGCGAGCAGTACTTC
- | TRBJ2-2 | TRBV10-1 | - | CATKSGKNTGELFF | TGCGCCACCAAATCCGGGAAAAACACCGGGGAGCTGTTTTTT
- | TRBJ2-1 | TRBV5-1 | - | CASSLGRGASEQFF | TGCGCCAGCAGCTTGGGTCGGGGGGCTTCTGAGCAGTTCTTC
TRBD1 | TRBJ2-2 | TRBV28 | - | CASSDWDRGANTGELFF | TGTGCCAGCAGTGATTGGGACAGGGGGGCGAACACCGGGGAGCTGTTTTTT
- | TRBJ2-1 | TRBV11-3 | - | CASSSHTQGNEQFF | TGTGCCAGCAGCTCCCACACACAGGGAAATGAGCAGTTCTTC
TRBD1 | TRBJ1-6 | TRBV6-1 | once | CASSESGQGGSPLHF | TGTGCCAGCAGTGAATCGGGACAGGGAGGTTCACCCCTCCACTTT
- | TRBJ1-5 | TRBV12-3/TRBV12-4 | - | CASSRSLGQPQHF | TGTGCCAGCAGTCGCTCTTTGGGCCAGCCCCAGCATTTT
- | TRBJ1-2 | TRBV5-8 | - | CASSLGGKAYGYTF | TGTGCCAGCAGCTTGGGCGGCAAGGCGTATGGCTACACCTTC
- | TRBJ1-2 | TRBV6-1 | - | CASSEASAGLGYGYTF | TGTGCCAGCAGTGAAGCGTCCGCGGGCCTCGGGTATGGCTACACCTTC
- | TRBJ2-5 | TRBV5-6 | - | CASSLTRLDTRLETQYF | TGTGCCAGCAGCTTAACTAGACTAGACACACGCTTAGAGACCCAGTACTTC
- | TRBJ2-2 | TRBV21-1 | - | CASSKAPGRQGSFPLTGELFF | TGTGCCAGCAGCAAAGCGCCGGGGAGACAGGGGTCCTTTCCCCTTACCGGGGAGCTGTTTTTT
- | TRBJ1-1 | TRBV21-1 | - | CASSKVAGQGARNTEAFF | TGTGCCAGCAGCAAAGTTGCTGGGCAGGGGGCGCGAAACACTGAAGCTTTCTTT
TRBD1 | TRBJ2-7 | TRBV6-8 | - | CASSYSPGQGPLRSYEQYF | TGTGCCAGCAGTTACTCGCCGGGACAGGGGCCCTTAAGATCCTACGAGCAGTACTTC
- | TRBJ2-3 | TRBV5-1 | - | CASSSQDNTDTQYF | TGCGCCAGCAGCTCGCAGGACAACACAGATACGCAGTATTTT
- | TRBJ1-1 | TRBV28 | - | CASSYDRWNTEAFF | TGTGCCAGCAGCTACGACAGGTGGAACACTGAAGCTTTCTTT